What follows is one TCR beta chain and its context. The sample is drawn from a study of blood T cell repertoires in COVID-19. Looking at the study overall: Samples of COVID-19 (acute and convalescent) were obtained from the United States, Italy and Spain. PBMCs, B-cell-depleted T cells, or T cells provided the cDNA or gDNA that made up the material.

Deletions cut 0 bases from V and 1 base from J, with 11 bases between. CDR1 is MGHRA, CDR2 YSYEKL, per germline. CDR3 length: 16 amino acids. Methods used by the authors: Amplification from reference gene primers served as the basis for estimated nucleated cell counts. Libraries were prepared by immunoSEQ multiplex PCR; TCRdb keeps only in-frame clonotypes and omits some of them. V and J calls and clone size are given by that table; D and trimming were obtained from the DNA. The profile shows about 160,000 clones, roughly 85% of them singletons. The sequencing sample was made of peripheral blood. This sequence originates from a human donor with acute or convalescent COVID-19. The donor label of this sample is uncertain. The genes are TRBV4-1 and TRBJ2-3, with D possibly TRBD1 on 5 matching bases. CDR3 nucleotide sequence: TGCGCCAGCAGCCAAGATCTAGGGGTAGGCACAGATACGCAGTATTTT. Translated: CASSQDLGVGTDTQYF.